Included here is one TCR beta chain sequence, with context. Its target is not known. This sample stems from a study of persistence of HIV-infected CD4 T cells. Study summary: Suppressive ART had lasted a median of roughly eight years.

Cells were stimulated nonspecifically with anti-CD3/anti-CD28 magnetic beads. Sorting selected CD4+ T cells upregulating both CD40 ligand and CD69. For about 17 hours, CD8-depleted PBMCs received anti-CD28/CD49d costimulation, a CD40-blocking antibody and enfuvirtide. This was the immunoSEQ version 4 assay in survey mode. Data came from immunoSEQ multiplex PCR; TCRdb stores just in-frame clones and leaves some out. The table has about 46,000 clones, 80% to 90% seen once. Germline CDR1 is SGHNT and CDR2 is YYREEE (reference sequence). The CDR3 is made up of 15 amino acids. V dropped 3 bases and J dropped 10 bases, with 19 bases sitting between them. Study results and limitations: TCR analyses could not target the rare provirus-carrying CMV-responding cells.

The sequence derives from an adult woman with HIV who was CMV-seropositive. The sample in question was CD4+ T cells sorted from PBMCs after 18-hour stimulation, obtained from a patient who received antiretroviral therapy. The chain employs TRBV5-4 and TRBJ1-4, with D tentatively TRBD1 (6 bases). CDR3: CASSSGGVGQRKLFF. CDR3 DNA: TGTGCCAGCAGCTCGGGGGGGGTCGGACAGAGAAAACTGTTTTTT.